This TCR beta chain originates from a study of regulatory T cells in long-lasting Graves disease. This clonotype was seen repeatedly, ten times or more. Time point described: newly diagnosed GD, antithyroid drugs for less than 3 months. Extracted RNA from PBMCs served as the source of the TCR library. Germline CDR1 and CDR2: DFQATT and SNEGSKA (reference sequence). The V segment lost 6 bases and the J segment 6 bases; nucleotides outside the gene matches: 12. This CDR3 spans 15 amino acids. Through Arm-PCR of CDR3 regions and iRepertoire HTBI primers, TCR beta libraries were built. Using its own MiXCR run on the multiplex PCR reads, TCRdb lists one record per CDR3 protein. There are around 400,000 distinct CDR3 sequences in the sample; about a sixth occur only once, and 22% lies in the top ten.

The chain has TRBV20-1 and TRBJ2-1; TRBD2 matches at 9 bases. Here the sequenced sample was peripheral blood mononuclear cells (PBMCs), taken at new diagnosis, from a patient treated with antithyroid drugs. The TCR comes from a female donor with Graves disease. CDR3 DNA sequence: TGCAGTGCCCCTAAGGCGGGGGGGCAGGGCAATGAGCAGTTCTTC. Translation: CSAPKAGGQGNEQFF.